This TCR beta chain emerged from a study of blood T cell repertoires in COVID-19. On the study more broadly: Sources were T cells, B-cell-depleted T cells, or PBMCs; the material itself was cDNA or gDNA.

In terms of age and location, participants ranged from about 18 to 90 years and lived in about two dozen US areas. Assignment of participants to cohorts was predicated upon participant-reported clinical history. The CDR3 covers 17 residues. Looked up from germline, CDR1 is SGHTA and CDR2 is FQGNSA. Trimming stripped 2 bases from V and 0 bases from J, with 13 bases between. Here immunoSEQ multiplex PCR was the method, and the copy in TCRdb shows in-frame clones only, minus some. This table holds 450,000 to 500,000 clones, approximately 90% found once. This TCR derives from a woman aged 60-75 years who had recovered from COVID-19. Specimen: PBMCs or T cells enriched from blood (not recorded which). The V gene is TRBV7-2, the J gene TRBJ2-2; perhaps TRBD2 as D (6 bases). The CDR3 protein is CASSLQPAGPNTGELFF. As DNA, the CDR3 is TGTGCCAGCAGCTTACAACCCGCGGGGCCGAACACCGGGGAGCTGTTTTTT.